Below, one T cell receptor beta chain is given with its context. This clonotype occurred a few times. Its antigen remains unidentified. Per-base quality was not reported, and no clone a single base away is much larger than it. This entry is derived from a study of T-cell memory formation after mild COVID-19 (dated by TCRdb to 2020 to 2022). Background on the whole study: TCR sequence clusters from the two donors were found to be largely donor specific. Two young, previously healthy adult volunteers, one female and one male, were included in the cohort. In a couple of donors, T-cell clones that expanded and contracted after mild COVID-19 were tracked by sequencing TCRalpha and TCRbeta repertoires over time.

Sequencing was carried out with an Illumina NovaSeq 6000. Using 5'RACE with constant-segment primers, TCRalpha and TCRbeta cDNA libraries were constructed, with sample barcodes and unique molecular identifiers added in the process. Trizol reagent was used to extract RNA from every sample. Amplification of the libraries took two PCR steps, and the second step added a second sample barcode plus Illumina TruSeq adapters. Sequencing of libraries was performed on an Illumina NovaSeq with 2 x 150 bp paired-end reads. From the authors' description of their analysis: With migec v1.2.7, reads were demultiplexed and then collapsed into UMI-guided consensus sequences. Using mixcr v2.1.11, UMI consensuses were aligned to TRA and TRB V and J templates and then assembled into clonotypes. A clonotype was counted as expanded or contracted only if both edgeR and NoisET called the change significant, with noise models trained on biological replicates. edgeR calls used a false discovery rate-adjusted p below 0.01 and a log2 fold-change threshold of 1. As an exploratory analysis of dynamics, PCA with hierarchical clustering was applied to max-normalized trajectories of the 1000 most abundant clonotypes. Separately sequenced CD4+ and CD8+ repertoires were used to assign the CD4 or CD8 phenotype of responding clones. In-frame beta chains were kept once TCRdb had trimmed the public reads at Q25 with fastp and called clones with MiXCR. A single entry per CDR3 protein holds the most common genes and DNA from its merged rows. The V and J calls reflect TCRdb's pipeline rather than the authors' work. Counted in this sample were approximately 340,000 distinct CDR3 sequences; roughly 15% of them appeared once. Clones ranked in the top ten supply 20% to 25% of the sample.

Study-wide findings and limitations: Some responding clones were detected in pre-infection memory, which suggested that pre-existing cross-reactive memory T cells had joined the SARS-CoV-2 response. Clones that contracted from day 15 to 85 showed balanced CD4/CD8 phenotypes, whereas a second wave of clones that expanded from day 15 to 37 leaned towards CD4+. Contracting CD4+ clones appeared mostly in the CM and EM memory subsets, whereas CD8+ clones were enriched in EMRA. The study covered only two mild cases, and larger cohorts including severe cases with pre-infection samples were considered necessary. SARS-CoV-2 specificity of the second-wave clones peaking on day 37 was not confirmed.

The V end gives up 5 bases and the J end 1 base, leaving 7 bases in the junction not matched to a gene. The cysteine opens and the phenylalanine closes a CDR3 of 17 amino acids. Solely the CDR3 DNA is kept, with 51 bases framed from the first base. As encoded in the germline V gene (reference sequence), CDR1 is LGHDT while CDR2 is YNNKEL. Ficoll-Paque density gradient centrifugation was used to isolate PBMCs. This TCR was sampled from a man aged 18 to 30 who had mild COVID-19 (a few samples of this study predate the infection). The sample titles of this study are shuffled in the database, so cell type and time point are left out; the donor was told from shared clones. The sequenced sample consisted of PBMCs or a T cell subset sorted from them (not recorded which). The chain couples TRBV3-1 to TRBJ2-1, and TRBD2 aligns with 11 junction nucleotides. CDR3 reads: CASSSSLAGGSYNEQFF. The nucleotides are TGTGCCAGCAGCTCTAGTCTAGCGGGGGGTTCCTACAATGAGCAGTTCTTC.